This T cell receptor beta chain was captured in a study of blood T cell repertoires in COVID-19. Study-level information: T cells, B-cell-depleted T cells, or PBMCs supplied cDNA or gDNA.

Data came from immunoSEQ multiplex PCR; TCRdb stores just in-frame clones and leaves some out. The profile shows 300,000 to 400,000 clones, about 93% of them singletons. This sequence originates from a young woman who had recovered from COVID-19. Sequenced material: peripheral blood.

The CDR3 DNA reads TGTGCCAGCAGCGTGGGGACAGGGGGCTTCGCAGATACGCAGTATTTT. Its protein product is CASSVGTGGFADTQYF. This chain joins TRBV9 and TRBJ2-3; 12 bases align to TRBD1. Germline CDR1 is SGDLS and CDR2 is YYNGEE. The V and J ends lost 2 bases and 4 bases, in that order; junction bases with no gene match: 5. The CDR3 has 16 amino acids.